These T cell receptor beta chains were read from a single sample in a study of T cells in Graves' hyperthyroidism and ophthalmopathy. TCRdb called the multiplex PCR reads again in MiXCR, with one record for every CDR3 protein. The sample lists about 46,000 distinct CDR3 sequences, approximately 49% occurring once. The specimen was peripheral blood or thyroid tissue (not recorded which). The receptors were gathered from a woman in her 50s with Graves' hyperthyroidism. Each CDR3 is given with its conserved first and last residue. A D gene is named only where the DNA matches it firmly.

v_gene,d_gene,j_gene,len,CDR3aa
TRBV20-1,TRBD1,TRBJ2-7,16,CSAIAGTDLDSYEQYF
TRBV2,TRBD2,TRBJ2-5,13,CANRLAGGETQHF
TRBV5-1,.,TRBJ2-6,14,CASRRDSGANVLTF
TRBV7-9,.,TRBJ1-1,15,CASSSVDSGSTEAFF
TRBV12-3/TRBV12-4,.,TRBJ2-3,12,CASSFPTDTQYF
TRBV20-1,.,TRBJ2-5,15,CSARDRGSEQETQYF
TRBV5-4,.,TRBJ1-2,13,CASSLAVGYGYTF
TRBV7-2,TRBD1,TRBJ2-2,15,CASRSGTGIAGEPFF
TRBV4-3,.,TRBJ2-2,14,CASSQGESSGELFF
TRBV15,TRBD1,TRBJ2-7,13,CATSTQGAAEQYF
TRBV25-1,TRBD1,TRBJ2-7,16,CASSEAGDRGIHEQYF
TRBV5-1,TRBD1,TRBJ2-2,15,CASREPGQGSGELFF
TRBV18,.,TRBJ1-1,16,CASSAAPSPGNTEAFF
TRBV5-6,TRBD2,TRBJ2-7,15,CASSQGTSGNYEQYF
TRBV5-1,.,TRBJ2-7,13,CASRPGVEYGQYF
TRBV2,TRBD1,TRBJ1-4,15,CASSEGDSPNEKLFF
TRBV7-2,TRBD1,TRBJ1-2,15,CASRGGTGGDYGYTF
TRBV7-2,.,TRBJ2-7,13,CASSLPNSYEQYF
TRBV15,TRBD1,TRBJ1-5,16,CATSRGGNRGYQPQHF
TRBV7-9,.,TRBJ1-1,10,CASSSTEAFF
TRBV20-1,TRBD2,TRBJ2-7,16,CSATGTSDNLFYEQYF
TRBV6-5,.,TRBJ1-5,14,CASRARGSNQPQHF
TRBV7-2,TRBD1,TRBJ2-5,14,CASSLSGGRETQYF
TRBV20-1,TRBD1,TRBJ2-7,12,CSATGQGYEQYF
TRBV29-1,TRBD1,TRBJ1-2,14,CSVGLGQANYGYTF